This T cell receptor beta chain was identified during a study of blood T cells in healthy people across ages. Points from the study as a whole: The donors' CMV status was not determined, possibly confounding changes in expanded clonotypes.

Per the germline V gene, CDR1 is SQVTM and CDR2 is ANQGSEA. This CDR3 is 12 amino acids long. V was shortened by 7 bases and J by 7 bases, with 17 bases between the two germline ends. This clonotype turned up a few times. Its antigen is currently unknown. Together with a sample-barcoded 5' primer, a J-beta primer mix was included in a second PCR lasting about 7 to 11 cycles. One entry per CDR3 protein, called by TCRdb with MiXCR from the 5' RACE reads. The sample lists some 920,000 distinct CDR3 sequences; roughly half were seen once. The chain uses TRBV29-1 and TRBJ2-7; tentatively, D is TRBD2 (6 bases). This TCR derives from an older woman in good health. The material sequenced was blood. The CDR3 here is CSGGTPSDEQYF. The CDR3 DNA reads TGCAGCGGCGGGACTCCATCCGATGAGCAGTACTTC.